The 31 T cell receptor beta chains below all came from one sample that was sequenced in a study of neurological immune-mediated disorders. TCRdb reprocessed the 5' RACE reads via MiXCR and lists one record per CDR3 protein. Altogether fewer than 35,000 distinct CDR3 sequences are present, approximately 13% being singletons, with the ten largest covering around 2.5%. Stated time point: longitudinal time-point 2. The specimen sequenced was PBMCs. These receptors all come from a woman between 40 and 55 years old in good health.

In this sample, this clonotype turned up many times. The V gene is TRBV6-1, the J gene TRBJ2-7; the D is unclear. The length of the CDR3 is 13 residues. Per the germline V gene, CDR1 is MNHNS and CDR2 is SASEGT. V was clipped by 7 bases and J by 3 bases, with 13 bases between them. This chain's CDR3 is CASILVPGYEQYF. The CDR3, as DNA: TGTGCCAGCATCTTGGTACCGGGCTACGAGCAGTACTTC.

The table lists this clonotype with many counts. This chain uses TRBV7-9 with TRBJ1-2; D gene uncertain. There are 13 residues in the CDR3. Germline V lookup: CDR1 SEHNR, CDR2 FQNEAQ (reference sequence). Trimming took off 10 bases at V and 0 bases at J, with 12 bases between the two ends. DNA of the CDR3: TGTGCCACCAGACGGGATGCTAACTATGGCTACACCTTC. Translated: CATRRDANYGYTF.

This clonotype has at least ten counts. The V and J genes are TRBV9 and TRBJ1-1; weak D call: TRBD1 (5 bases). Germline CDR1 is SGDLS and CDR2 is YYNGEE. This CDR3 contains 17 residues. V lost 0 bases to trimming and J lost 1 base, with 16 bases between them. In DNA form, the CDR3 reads TGTGCCAGCAGCGTAGGTGCCGGGACTACAGGGAACACTGAAGCTTTCTTT. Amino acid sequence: CASSVGAGTTGNTEAFF.

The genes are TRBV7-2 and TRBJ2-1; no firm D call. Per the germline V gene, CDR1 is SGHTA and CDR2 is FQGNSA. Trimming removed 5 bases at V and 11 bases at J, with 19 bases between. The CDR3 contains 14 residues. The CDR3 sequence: CASSPQPEKRQQFF. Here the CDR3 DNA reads TGTGCCAGCAGCCCGCAGCCGGAAAAGCGTCAGCAGTTCTTC.

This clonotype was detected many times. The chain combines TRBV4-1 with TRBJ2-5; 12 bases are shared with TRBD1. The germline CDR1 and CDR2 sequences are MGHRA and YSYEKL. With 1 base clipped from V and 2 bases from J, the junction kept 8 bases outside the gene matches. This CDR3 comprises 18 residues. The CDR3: CASSQVPGTGGSQETQYF. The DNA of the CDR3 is TGCGCCAGCAGCCAAGTCCCCGGGACAGGGGGCTCTCAAGAGACCCAGTACTTC.

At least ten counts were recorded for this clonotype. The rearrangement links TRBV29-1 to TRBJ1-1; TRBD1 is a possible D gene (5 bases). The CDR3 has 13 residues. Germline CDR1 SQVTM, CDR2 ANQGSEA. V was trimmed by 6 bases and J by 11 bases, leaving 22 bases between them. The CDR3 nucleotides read TGCAGCGTAGCCACGGGACCCTCTACGGGCGCTTTCTTT. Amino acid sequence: CSVATGPSTGAFF.

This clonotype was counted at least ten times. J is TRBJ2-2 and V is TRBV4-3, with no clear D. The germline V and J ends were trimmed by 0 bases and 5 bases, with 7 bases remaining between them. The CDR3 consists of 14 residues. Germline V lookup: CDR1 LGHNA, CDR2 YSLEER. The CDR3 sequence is CASSQDQITGELFF. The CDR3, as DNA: TGCGCCAGCAGCCAAGATCAAATTACCGGGGAGCTGTTTTTT.

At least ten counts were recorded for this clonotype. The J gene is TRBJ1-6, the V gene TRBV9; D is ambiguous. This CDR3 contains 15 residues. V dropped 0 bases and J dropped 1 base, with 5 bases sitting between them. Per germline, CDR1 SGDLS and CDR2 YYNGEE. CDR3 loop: CASSVGPSYNSPLHF. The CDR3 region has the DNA TGTGCCAGCAGCGTAGGCCCGTCCTATAATTCACCCCTCCACTTT.

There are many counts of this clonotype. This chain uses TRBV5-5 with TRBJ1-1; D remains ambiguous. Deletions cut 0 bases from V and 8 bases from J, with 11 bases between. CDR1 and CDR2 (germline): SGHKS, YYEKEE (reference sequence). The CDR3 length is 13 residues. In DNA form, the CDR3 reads TGTGCCAGCAGCTTGGGTGTAGAGGTAGAAGCTTTCTTT. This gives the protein CASSLGVEVEAFF.

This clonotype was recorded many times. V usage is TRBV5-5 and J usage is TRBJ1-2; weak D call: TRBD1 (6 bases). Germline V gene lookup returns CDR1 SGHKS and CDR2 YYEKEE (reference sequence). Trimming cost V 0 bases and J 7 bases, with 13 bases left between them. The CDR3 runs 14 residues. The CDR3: CASSLETGFPGYTF. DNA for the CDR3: TGTGCCAGCAGCTTGGAGACAGGTTTCCCTGGCTACACCTTC.

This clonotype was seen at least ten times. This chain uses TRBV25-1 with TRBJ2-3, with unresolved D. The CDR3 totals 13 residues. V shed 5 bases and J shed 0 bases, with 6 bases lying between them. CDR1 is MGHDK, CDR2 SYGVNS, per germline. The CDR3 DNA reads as TGTGCCAGCAGTCAGGTTAGCACAGATACGCAGTATTTT. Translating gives CASSQVSTDTQYF.

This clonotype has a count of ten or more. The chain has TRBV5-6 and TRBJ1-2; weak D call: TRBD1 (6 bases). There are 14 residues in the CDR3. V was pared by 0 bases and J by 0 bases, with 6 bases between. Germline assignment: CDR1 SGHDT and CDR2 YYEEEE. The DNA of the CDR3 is TGTGCCAGCAGCTTGGGGACAGCTAACTATGGCTACACCTTC. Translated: CASSLGTANYGYTF.

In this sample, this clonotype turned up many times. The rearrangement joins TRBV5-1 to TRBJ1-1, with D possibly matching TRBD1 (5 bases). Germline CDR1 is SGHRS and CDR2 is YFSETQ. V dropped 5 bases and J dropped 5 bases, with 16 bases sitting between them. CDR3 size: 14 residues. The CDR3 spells CASRGAGLDTEAFF. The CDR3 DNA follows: TGCGCCAGCAGGGGAGCAGGGCTTGATACTGAAGCTTTCTTT. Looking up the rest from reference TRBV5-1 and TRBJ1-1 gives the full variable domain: KAGVTQTPRYLIKTRGQQVTLSCSPISGHRSVSWYQQTPGQGLQFLFEYFSETQRNKGNFPGRFSGRQFSNSRSEMNVSTLELGDSALYLCASRGAGLDTEAFFGQGTRLTVV.

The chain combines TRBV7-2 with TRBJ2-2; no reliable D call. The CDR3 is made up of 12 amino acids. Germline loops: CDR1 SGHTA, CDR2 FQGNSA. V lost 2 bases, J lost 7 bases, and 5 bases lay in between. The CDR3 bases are TGTGCCAGCAGCTTATTCGGCGGGGAGCTGTTTTTT. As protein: CASSLFGGELFF.

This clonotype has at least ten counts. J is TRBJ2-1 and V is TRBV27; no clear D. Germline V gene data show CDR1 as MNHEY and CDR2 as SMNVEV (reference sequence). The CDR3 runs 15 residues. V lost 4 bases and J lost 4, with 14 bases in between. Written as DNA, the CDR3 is TGTGCCAGCAGTTCGACCCAAACACGATACAATGAGCAGTTCTTC. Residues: CASSSTQTRYNEQFF.

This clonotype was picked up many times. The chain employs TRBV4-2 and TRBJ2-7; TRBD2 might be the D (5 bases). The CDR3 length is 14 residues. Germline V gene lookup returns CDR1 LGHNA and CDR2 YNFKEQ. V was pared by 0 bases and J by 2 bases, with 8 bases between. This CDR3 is CASSQDTGTYEQYF. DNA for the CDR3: TGTGCCAGCAGCCAAGATACCGGGACCTACGAGCAGTACTTC.

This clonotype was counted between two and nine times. The CDR3 is CASSETGGPQETQYF. Here the CDR3 DNA reads TGCGCCAGCAGCGAGACAGGGGGCCCCCAAGAGACCCAGTACTTC. The V call is TRBV5-1, the J call TRBJ2-5, with 10 bases fitting TRBD1. This CDR3 is built from 15 residues. V shed 4 bases, J shed 1 base, and the junction held 4 bases outside the gene matches. The V gene's germline CDR1 is SGHRS and CDR2 YFSETQ.

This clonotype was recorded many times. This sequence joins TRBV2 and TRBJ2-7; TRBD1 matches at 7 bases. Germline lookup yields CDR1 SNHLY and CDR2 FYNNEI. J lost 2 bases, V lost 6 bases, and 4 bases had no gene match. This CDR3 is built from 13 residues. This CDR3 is CASRTGQAYEQYF. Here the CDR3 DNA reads TGTGCCAGCAGAACCGGACAGGCCTACGAGCAGTACTTC. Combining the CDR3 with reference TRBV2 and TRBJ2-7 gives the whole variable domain EPEVTQTPSHQVTQMGQEVILRCVPISNHLYFYWYRQILGQKVEFLVSFYNNEISEKSEIFDDQFSVERPDGSNFTLKIRSTKLEDSAMYFCASRTGQAYEQYFGPGTRLTVT.

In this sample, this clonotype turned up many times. The chain's CDR3 is CAISESIGFGYEQYF. In nucleotides, the CDR3 is TGTGCCATCAGTGAGTCAATCGGGTTTGGGTACGAGCAGTACTTC. The chain employs TRBV10-3 and TRBJ2-7; D is undetermined. Germline loops: CDR1 ENHRY, CDR2 SYGVKD. The CDR3 extends over 15 amino acids. V gave up 0 bases and J gave up 4 bases, with 13 bases separating them.

In DNA form, the CDR3 reads TGTGCCAGCAGACGCAGGGGGGCGGACACTGAAGCTTTCTTT. Its protein is CASRRRGADTEAFF. The rearrangement links TRBV7-6 to TRBJ1-1; 7 bases fit TRBD1. Germline-derived CDR1 and CDR2 are SGHVS and FNYEAQ. CDR3 length equals 14 residues. The trim removed 6 bases at V and 3 bases at J, leaving 7 bases unmatched.

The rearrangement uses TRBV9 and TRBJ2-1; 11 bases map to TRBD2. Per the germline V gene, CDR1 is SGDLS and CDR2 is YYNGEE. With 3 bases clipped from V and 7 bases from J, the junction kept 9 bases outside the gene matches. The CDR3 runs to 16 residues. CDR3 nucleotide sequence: TGTGCCAGCAGCGCGATTTCTAGCGGGAGGCAGAATGAGCAGTTCTTC. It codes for CASSAISSGRQNEQFF.

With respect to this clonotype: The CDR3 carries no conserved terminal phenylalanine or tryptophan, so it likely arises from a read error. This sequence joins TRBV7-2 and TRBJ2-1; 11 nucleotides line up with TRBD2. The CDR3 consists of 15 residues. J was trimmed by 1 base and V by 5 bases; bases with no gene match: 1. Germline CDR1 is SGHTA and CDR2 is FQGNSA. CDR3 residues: CASSRLAGSYNEQFL. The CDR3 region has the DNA TGTGCCAGCAGCCGACTAGCGGGATCCTACAATGAGCAGTTCTTA.

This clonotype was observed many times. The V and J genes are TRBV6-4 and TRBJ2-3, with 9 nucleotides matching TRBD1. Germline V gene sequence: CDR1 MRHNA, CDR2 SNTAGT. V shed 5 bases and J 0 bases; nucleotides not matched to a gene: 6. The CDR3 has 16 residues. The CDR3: CASSPGTGFSTDTQYF. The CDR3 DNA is TGTGCCAGCAGTCCGGGGACAGGGTTCAGCACAGATACGCAGTATTTT.

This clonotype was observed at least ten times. As DNA, the CDR3 is TGTGCCAGCAGCCCCCGGGGGGGGGTCTATGGCTACACCTTC. Protein sequence: CASSPRGGVYGYTF. The chain has TRBV6-5 and TRBJ1-2, with a tentative D call TRBD1 (5 bases). The germline V gene encodes CDR1 MNHEY and CDR2 SVGAGI. This CDR3 region has 14 residues. Trimming left V 6 bases short and J 4 bases short, with 15 bases between.

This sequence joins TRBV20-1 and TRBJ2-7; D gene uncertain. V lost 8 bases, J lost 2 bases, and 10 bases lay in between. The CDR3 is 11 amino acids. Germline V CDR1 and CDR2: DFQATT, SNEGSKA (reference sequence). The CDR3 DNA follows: TGCAGTACCCTTTCCGCCTACGAGCAGTACTTC. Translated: CSTLSAYEQYF.

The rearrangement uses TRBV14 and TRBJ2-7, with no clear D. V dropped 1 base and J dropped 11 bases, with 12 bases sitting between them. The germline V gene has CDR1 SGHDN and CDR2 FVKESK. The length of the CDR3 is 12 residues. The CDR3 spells CASSQVVAREYF. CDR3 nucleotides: TGTGCCAGCAGCCAAGTGGTGGCGAGAGAGTACTTC.

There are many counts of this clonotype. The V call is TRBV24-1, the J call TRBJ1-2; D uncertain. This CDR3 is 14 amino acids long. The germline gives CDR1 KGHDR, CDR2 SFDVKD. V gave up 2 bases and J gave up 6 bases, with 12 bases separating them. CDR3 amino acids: CATSDSPRSDGYTF. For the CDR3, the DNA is TGTGCCACCAGTGATTCCCCGCGGTCGGATGGCTACACCTTC.

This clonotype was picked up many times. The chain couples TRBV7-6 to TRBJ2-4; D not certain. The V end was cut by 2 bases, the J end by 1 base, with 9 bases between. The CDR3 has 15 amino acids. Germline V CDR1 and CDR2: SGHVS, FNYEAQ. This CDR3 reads CASSLTQEAKNIQYF. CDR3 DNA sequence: TGTGCCAGCAGCTTAACGCAGGAGGCCAAAAACATTCAGTACTTC.

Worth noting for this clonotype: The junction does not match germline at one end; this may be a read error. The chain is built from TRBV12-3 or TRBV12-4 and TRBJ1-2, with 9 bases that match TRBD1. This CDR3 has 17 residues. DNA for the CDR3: TGTTCCAGCAGTATACTCGCCGGGACAGGGCGTATCTATGGCTACACCTTC. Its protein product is CSSSILAGTGRIYGYTF.

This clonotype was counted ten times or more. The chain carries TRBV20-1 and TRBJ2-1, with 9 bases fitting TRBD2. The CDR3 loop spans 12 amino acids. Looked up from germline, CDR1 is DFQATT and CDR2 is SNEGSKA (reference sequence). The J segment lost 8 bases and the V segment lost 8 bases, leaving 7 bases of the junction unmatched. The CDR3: CSLAGFGYEQFF. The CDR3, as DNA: TGCAGTCTAGCGGGGTTTGGATATGAGCAGTTCTTC.

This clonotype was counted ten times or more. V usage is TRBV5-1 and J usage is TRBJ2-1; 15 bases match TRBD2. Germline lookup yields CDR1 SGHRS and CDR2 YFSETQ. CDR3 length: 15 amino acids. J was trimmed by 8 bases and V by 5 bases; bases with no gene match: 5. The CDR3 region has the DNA TGCGCCAGCAGATCCGGACTAGCGGGAGGGCATGAGCAGTTCTTC. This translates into CASRSGLAGGHEQFF.